This paragraph reports one T cell receptor (beta chain). The CDR3 has 14 amino acids. V trimming: 8 bases; J trimming: 3 bases; junction bases outside the gene matches: 3. The V gene's germline CDR1 is LNHDA and CDR2 SQIVND (reference sequence). Data came from immunoSEQ multiplex PCR; TCRdb stores just in-frame clones and leaves some out. In the table there are some 690,000 clones, 90% of which are singletons. The data were taken from a study of shared clonotypes between healthy human individuals. This sequence joins TRBV19 and TRBJ1-5; TRBD1 agrees at 11 bases. Sample: memory CD8+ T cells from PBMCs. The subset was: CD45RO+ cells pooled with CCR7-negative TemRA cells. The clonotype was recovered from a man younger than 35 in good health. Some clones in this sample may be carry-over from other donors' samples. The CDR3 region is CASGDRGNNQPQHF. In DNA, the CDR3 is TGTGCCAGTGGGGACAGGGGGAACAATCAGCCCCAGCATTTT.